This paragraph reports one T cell receptor (beta chain). Its specificity is not known. Included in the TCR beta cDNA libraries were unique molecular identifiers. When 1 to 10 million T cells were used, they gave hundreds of thousands of cDNA molecules. Each CDR3 protein gets one entry after TCRdb re-called the PCR reads with MiXCR. This table has about 810,000 distinct CDR3 sequences, roughly 50% appearing once. The source of the sample is a study of post-analysis software for immune sequencing data. Overall study: Disease courses included relapsing-remitting, secondary progressive and progressive-relapsing multiple sclerosis.

Study-wide results and caveats: Batch-mates among the samples co-clustered strongly by F measure. People with multiple sclerosis had a significantly lower normalized Chao1 diversity than controls did.

Material for sequencing was blood. The source of this sequence is a girl between 5 and 17 years old with multiple sclerosis.

The CDR3 bases are TGTGCCAGCAGTTATAGCGCGGGAGGCAGCACAGATACGCAGTATTTT. Its translation is CASSYSAGGSTDTQYF. The V and J genes are TRBV6-2 or TRBV6-3 and TRBJ2-3; 8 nucleotides line up with TRBD2. V shed 3 bases, J shed 0 bases, and the junction held 5 bases outside the gene matches. Per the germline V gene, CDR1 is MNHEY and CDR2 is SVGEGT. The CDR3 sequence is 16 residues long.